These 26 T cell receptor beta chains came from one sample sequenced in a study of T cell responses to AZD1222 COVID-19 vaccine. The repertoire was sequenced with immunoSEQ multiplex PCR; TCRdb's copy has only in-frame clones and lacks some. This table has around 99,000 clones, around nine tenths appearing once. Sequenced here: peripheral blood, sampled on day 0 of AZD1222 vaccination. Source of these receptors: an adult in good health.

The chain is built from TRBV3-1 (or the pseudogene TRBV3-2) and TRBJ1-5; D uncertain. CDR3 size: 13 residues. Germline V gives CDR1 LGHDT, CDR2 YNNKEL (reference sequence). The germline V and J ends were trimmed by 1 base and 9 bases, with 10 bases remaining between them. Here the CDR3 reads CASSQARVSPQHF. As DNA, the CDR3 is TGTGCCAGCAGCCAAGCCCGTGTATCGCCCCAGCATTTT.

The CDR3 DNA is TGTGCCAGTAAAAGGAGCGGGGGATTCCAAGAGACCCAGTACTTC. It is translated as CASKRSGGFQETQYF. This rearrangement joins TRBV19 to TRBJ2-5; 8 bases align to TRBD2. Trimming took 7 bases from V and 1 from J; bases not matched to a gene: 8. CDR3 length equals 15 residues. Germline loops: CDR1 LNHDA, CDR2 SQIVND (reference sequence).

The chain employs TRBV5-6 and TRBJ2-3; 10 positions agree with TRBD2. Germline V CDR1 and CDR2: SGHDT, YYEEEE. J was trimmed by 2 bases and V by 1 base; bases with no gene match: 13. The CDR3 totals 19 residues. CDR3 in amino acids: CASSLIRSRLAGVTDTQYF. The CDR3, as DNA: TGTGCCAGCAGCTTGATCCGTTCGCGACTAGCGGGTGTCACAGATACGCAGTATTTT.

In its sample, this clone was seen a few times. V usage is TRBV25-1 and J usage is TRBJ2-2; D perhaps matches TRBD1 (6 bases). The CDR3 has 15 residues. V shed 4 bases and J shed 6 bases, with 15 bases lying between them. Germline V gene lookup returns CDR1 MGHDK and CDR2 SYGVNS. As DNA, the CDR3 is TGTGCCAGCAGTGCCCTGGGGGCCAGTCCCGGGGAGCTGTTTTTT. It translates to CASSALGASPGELFF.

This rearrangement joins TRBV10-3 to TRBJ1-1; 10 positions match TRBD1. Losses at the gene ends were 5 bases for V and 1 base for J; bases not matched to a gene: 1. The CDR3 loop spans 14 amino acids. Germline V gives CDR1 ENHRY, CDR2 SYGVKD. CDR3 in DNA: TGTGCCATCAGTTGGGACAGGGGGAACACTGAAGCTTTCTTT. It specifies CAISWDRGNTEAFF.

The chain links TRBV4-2 to TRBJ1-2, with D uncertain. V was shortened by 0 bases and J by 2 bases, with 13 bases between the two germline ends. The CDR3 is 16 residues long. Germline-derived CDR1 and CDR2 are LGHNA and YNFKEQ. The CDR3 DNA reads as TGTGCCAGCAGCCAAGAGGTGGCGAACGCCAACTATGGCTACACCTTC. Translated: CASSQEVANANYGYTF.

This chain links TRBV2 with TRBJ1-6, with D uncertain. The V end was cut by 5 bases, the J end by 3 bases, with 11 bases between. The V gene's germline CDR1 is SNHLY and CDR2 FYNNEI. This CDR3 is built from 15 residues. CDR3: CASSPGSGYNSPLHF. CDR3 nucleotides: TGTGCCAGCAGTCCCGGGAGCGGCTATAATTCACCCCTCCACTTT.

This clone was counted a single time. CDR3 in amino acids: CASSRTSGGASGANVLTF. The CDR3 nucleotides are TGTGCCAGCAGCCGTACTAGCGGGGGGGCCTCTGGGGCCAACGTCCTGACTTTC. This sequence joins TRBV5-6 and TRBJ2-6, with TRBD2 identical over 13 bases. Germline CDR1 is SGHDT and CDR2 is YYEEEE. V dropped 4 bases and J dropped 0; count of bases not matched to a gene: 4. The CDR3 contains 18 residues.

The chain joins TRBV4-2 to TRBJ2-1, with 9 bases lining up with TRBD2. CDR1 and CDR2 (germline): LGHNA, YNFKEQ. The CDR3 has 15 residues. The junction had 5 bases not matched to a gene; V was cut back by 0 bases and J by 8 bases. The DNA for the CDR3 is TGTGCCAGCAGCCAAGATATTGCTAGCGGGGATGAGCAGTTCTTC. It encodes CASSQDIASGDEQFF.

This clone is a singleton in its sample. J is TRBJ1-5 and V is TRBV19; D unclear. This CDR3 has 14 amino acids. V lost 1 base, J lost 5 bases, and 9 bases lay in between. Germline CDR1 LNHDA, CDR2 SQIVND (reference sequence). The CDR3 nucleotides read TGTGCCAGTAGTATAGGACGGAATGATCAGCCCCAGCATTTT. Amino acid sequence: CASSIGRNDQPQHF.

This chain links TRBV20-1 with TRBJ2-3; TRBD1 might be the D (6 bases). The CDR3 length is 14 residues. Per germline, CDR1 DFQATT and CDR2 SNEGSKA (reference sequence). The V end was cut by 3 bases, the J end by 0 bases, with 10 bases between. The DNA of the CDR3 is TGCAGTGCTAGTCGGGACATAAGCACAGATACGCAGTATTTT. This sequence encodes CSASRDISTDTQYF.

This chain connects TRBV7-2 to TRBJ1-1; possible D gene TRBD1, 5 bases. Germline V gives CDR1 SGHTA, CDR2 FQGNSA. V lost 5 bases and J 2 bases, leaving 9 bases between the germline ends. This CDR3 region has 13 residues. The DNA of the CDR3 is TGTGCCAGCAGCCCCCAGGGTAACACTGAAGCTTTCTTT. Translation: CASSPQGNTEAFF.

The chain joins TRBV5-1 to TRBJ1-5; TRBD1 agrees at 8 bases. V shed 8 bases, J shed 4 bases, and the junction held 2 bases outside the gene matches. This CDR3 is 12 amino acids long. Germline CDR1 and CDR2: SGHRS and YFSETQ. The CDR3 nucleotides read TGCGCCAGACGACAGGGGAATCAGCCCCAGCATTTT. It codes for CARRQGNQPQHF.

The table lists this clone with a count of one. This chain links TRBV3-1 (or the pseudogene TRBV3-2) with TRBJ1-6, with D possibly matching TRBD1 (5 bases). V dropped 2 bases and J dropped 7 bases, with 6 bases sitting between them. Per germline, CDR1 LGHDT and CDR2 YNNKEL (reference sequence). The CDR3 is 13 amino acids. The CDR3 here is CASSQRGNSPLHF. The CDR3 coding sequence is TGTGCCAGCAGCCAACGGGGGAATTCACCCCTCCACTTT.

This chain connects TRBV30 to TRBJ1-5; D possibly corresponds to TRBD1 (5 bases). Germline CDR1 GTSNPN, CDR2 SVGIG (reference sequence). This CDR3 is built from 17 residues. V lost 2 bases, J lost 4 bases, and 21 bases lay in between. CDR3 amino acids: CAWSRPGLKLSNQPQHF. The CDR3 bases are TGTGCCTGGAGTCGCCCGGGACTCAAGCTATCTAATCAGCCCCAGCATTTT.

The chain links TRBV5-1 to TRBJ2-7; D is unresolved. The CDR3 runs 12 residues. Germline CDR1 is SGHRS and CDR2 is YFSETQ. V was trimmed by 0 bases and J by 6 bases, leaving 7 bases between them. This CDR3 reads CASSLEGFEQYF. The CDR3 DNA reads TGCGCCAGCAGCTTGGAGGGCTTCGAGCAGTACTTC.

The chain joins TRBV21-1 to TRBJ2-2. TRBV21-1 represents a pseudogene. CDR3 length: 13 residues. CDR3 in amino acids: CASVRREYGELFF. Here the CDR3 DNA reads TGTGCCAGCGTCCGCAGGGAGTACGGGGAGCTGTTTTTT.

V usage is TRBV7-3 and J usage is TRBJ2-5, with TRBD1 matching 9 bases. V trimming: 4 bases; J trimming: 2 bases; junction bases outside the gene matches: 11. Germline V CDR1 and CDR2: SGHTA, FQGTGA. The CDR3 has 17 amino acids. Here the CDR3 reads CASSCPLPGQGQETQYF. In DNA, the CDR3 is TGTGCCAGCAGCTGCCCACTACCGGGACAGGGACAAGAGACCCAGTACTTC. The whole variable domain, remainder taken from reference TRBV7-3 and TRBJ2-5, is GAGVSQTPSNKVTEKGKYVELRCDPISGHTALYWYRQSLGQGPEFLIYFQGTGAADDSGLPNDRFFAVRPEGSVSTLKIQRTERGDSAVYLCASSCPLPGQGQETQYFGPGTRLLVL.

The chain recombines TRBV5-1 with TRBJ2-7; 9 bases fit TRBD1. CDR1 and CDR2 (germline): SGHRS, YFSETQ. There are 15 residues in the CDR3. J lost 0 bases, V lost 0 bases, and 1 base had no gene match. This CDR3 is CASSLAGQGSYEQYF. CDR3 DNA sequence: TGCGCCAGCAGCTTGGCGGGACAGGGCTCCTACGAGCAGTACTTC.

The chain links TRBV13 to TRBJ2-2; D call uncertain. The length of the CDR3 is 14 residues. The V gene lost 1 base and the J gene lost 5 bases, with 8 bases spanning the gap. Germline CDR1 is PRHDT and CDR2 is FYEKMQ (reference sequence). The DNA for the CDR3 is TGTGCCAGCAGCTTAGTGCCAGCAACCGGGGAGCTGTTTTTT. This sequence encodes CASSLVPATGELFF.

The gene calls are TRBV23-1 and TRBJ1-1; 8 nucleotides agree with TRBD1. TRBV23-1 is identified as an open reading frame with a role that is uncertain. The trim removed 2 bases at V and 5 bases at J, leaving 7 bases unmatched. The CDR3 totals 15 residues. CDR3 sequence: CASSQDRGRNTEAFF. The CDR3 DNA sequence: TGCGCCAGCAGTCAAGACAGGGGAAGGAATACTGAAGCTTTCTTT.

This chain joins TRBV10-3 and TRBJ2-3, with 7 bases fitting TRBD2. Per the germline V gene, CDR1 is ENHRY and CDR2 is SYGVKD. V lost 7 bases and J lost 3; bases outside the gene matches: 7. The CDR3 is 14 amino acids. The chain's CDR3 is CAITPRGETDTQYF. The CDR3 nucleotides read TGTGCCATCACACCTCGGGGGGAGACAGATACGCAGTATTTT.

This chain links TRBV3-1 (or the pseudogene TRBV3-2) with TRBJ2-1; TRBD1 is a possible D gene (6 bases). The V and J ends lost 4 bases and 9 bases respectively, with 16 bases between them. Germline V gene data show CDR1 as LGHDT and CDR2 as YNNKEL (reference sequence). This CDR3 region has 14 residues. The CDR3 is CASSLPGQSGEQFF. The CDR3 bases are TGTGCCAGCAGCCTTCCCGGACAGTCTGGTGAGCAGTTCTTC.

This rearrangement joins TRBV25-1 to TRBJ2-2; 8 nucleotides agree with TRBD1. Germline CDR1 is MGHDK and CDR2 is SYGVNS. J lost 1 base, V lost 5 bases, and 3 bases had no gene match. The CDR3 runs 15 residues. The DNA of the CDR3 is TGTGCCAGCAGTCCGGACAGGGAGAACACCGGGGAGCTGTTTTTT. As protein: CASSPDRENTGELFF.

This clone was seen just once. The CDR3 is CASSQEGEGSPLHF. For the CDR3, the DNA is TGCGCCAGCAGCCAAGAGGGGGAGGGATCACCCCTCCACTTT. The chain has TRBV4-1 and TRBJ1-6; TRBD1 might be the D (5 bases). The CDR3 runs 14 residues. The germline V and J ends were trimmed by 0 bases and 10 bases, with 10 bases remaining between them. CDR1 MGHRA and CDR2 YSYEKL come from the germline V gene.

The V gene is TRBV6-6, the J gene TRBJ2-5, with D perhaps matching TRBD1 (7 bases). CDR1 MNHNY and CDR2 SVGAGI come from the germline V gene (reference sequence). This CDR3 has 15 residues. Trimming took 5 bases from V and 4 from J, leaving 17 bases between them. CDR3 region: CASSPLSGGGETQYF. CDR3 nucleotides: TGTGCCAGCAGTCCCCTTTCAGGGGGAGGAGAGACCCAGTACTTC.